The 28 T cell receptor beta chains below come from one sample, sequenced in a study of cytomegalovirus exposure and HLA in healthy donors. The PCR used 60 Vbeta and 13 Jbeta primers. Produced via immunoSEQ multiplex PCR; TCRdb's table is partial and in-frame only. Of about 140,000 clones listed, around 85% are singletons. The sequenced sample was PBMCs. The receptors stem from a woman aged 25 to 39 in good health and CMV-seronegative.

This clone was recorded many times. V is TRBV29-1 and J is TRBJ1-5, with a possible D match to TRBD1 (6 bases). V lost 6 bases and J 5 bases, leaving 14 bases between the germline ends. Germline V gene sequence: CDR1 SQVTM, CDR2 ANQGSEA. This CDR3 is 13 amino acids long. The CDR3 reads CSVADRIDQPQHF. The CDR3 nucleotides are TGCAGCGTCGCAGACAGGATCGATCAGCCCCAGCATTTT. The full variable domain, rest sourced from reference TRBV29-1 and TRBJ1-5, is SAVISQKPSRDICQRGTSLTIQCQVDSQVTMMFWYRQQPGQSLTLIATANQGSEATYESGFVIDKFPISRPNLTFSTLTVSNMSPEDSSIYLCSVADRIDQPQHFGDGTRLSIL.

This clone was seen a few times. The rearrangement links TRBV19 to TRBJ2-2, with TRBD2 as a possible D gene (6 bases). The ends were cut back, 4 bases at V and 4 bases at J, with 13 bases in the middle. The CDR3 has 15 residues. Germline loops: CDR1 LNHDA, CDR2 SQIVND (reference sequence). The CDR3 region has the DNA TGTGCCAGTAGTAAGGCCAGCGGGCGCACCGGGGAGCTGTTTTTT. As protein: CASSKASGRTGELFF.

Only a few counts were recorded for this clone. The chain is built from TRBV5-6 and TRBJ2-3, with 14 bases identical to TRBD2. The CDR3 length is 16 residues. The germline V gene encodes CDR1 SGHDT and CDR2 YYEEEE. Trimming removed 2 bases from V and 3 bases from J; junction bases left unmatched: 2. Here the CDR3 DNA reads TGTGCCAGCAGCTTAGGGACTAGCGGGAGAACAGATACGCAGTATTTT. It translates to CASSLGTSGRTDTQYF.

The gene calls are TRBV4-1 and TRBJ1-6; D unresolved. The CDR3 is made up of 16 amino acids. Per germline, CDR1 MGHRA and CDR2 YSYEKL. Trimming stripped 4 bases from V and 8 bases from J, with 18 bases between. The CDR3: CASSPIFAGSYSPLHF. In DNA form, the CDR3 reads TGCGCCAGCAGCCCCATATTCGCAGGCAGCTATTCACCCCTCCACTTT.

The rearrangement uses TRBV7-2 and TRBJ2-7; 8 bases are a match to TRBD2. This CDR3 contains 12 residues. Germline loops: CDR1 SGHTA, CDR2 FQGNSA. V was clipped by 1 base and J by 12 bases; unmatched bases: 5. The CDR3 region is CASSLVRGASYF. The CDR3 DNA reads as TGTGCCAGCAGCTTAGTGCGGGGGGCCTCGTACTTC.

The rearrangement uses TRBV4-1 and TRBJ2-3, with D uncertain. Germline V CDR1 and CDR2: MGHRA, YSYEKL. V gave up 4 bases and J gave up 4 bases, with 15 bases separating them. The CDR3 loop spans 15 amino acids. The chain's CDR3 is CASSPEIQGADTQYF. The CDR3 bases are TGCGCCAGCAGCCCCGAGATACAAGGAGCAGATACGCAGTATTTT.

This clone was seen once. The genes are TRBV7-8 and TRBJ1-6; D might be TRBD1 (6 bases). Trimming pared 2 bases from V and 10 bases from J, leaving 15 bases between. Looked up from germline, CDR1 is SGHVS and CDR2 is FQNEAQ. The CDR3 sequence is 15 residues long. Here the CDR3 DNA reads TGTGCCAGCAGCTTAAGAGGGGGGGCTGACTCACCCCTCCACTTT. Residues: CASSLRGGADSPLHF.

Concerning this clone itself: Other DNA sequences of this sample code for an identical CDR3. V and J are TRBV7-9 and TRBJ1-1; a weak D match, TRBD1 (6 bases). CDR1 and CDR2 from the germline V gene are SEHNR and FQNEAQ (reference sequence). Trimming shortened V by 1 base and J by 4 bases, and 7 bases separated the two germline ends. The CDR3 runs 13 residues. CDR3 amino acids: CASSLEGGTEAFF. CDR3 bases: TGTGCCAGCAGCTTAGAAGGGGGCACTGAAGCTTTCTTT.

The J gene is TRBJ2-3, the V gene TRBV5-1, with D possibly matching TRBD1 (6 bases). This CDR3 has 14 amino acids. CDR1 and CDR2 (germline): SGHRS, YFSETQ. Between the trimmed V and J ends, which lost 4 bases and 0 bases, there was a span of 9 bases. The CDR3 DNA is TGCGCCAGCAGCCCCGGACAGAGCACAGATACGCAGTATTTT. Amino acid sequence: CASSPGQSTDTQYF.

This chain joins TRBV15 and TRBJ2-7, with 13 bases lining up with TRBD2. This CDR3 is built from 16 residues. Germline V gene lookup returns CDR1 LNHNV and CDR2 YYDKDF (reference sequence). The ends lost 5 bases at V and 7 bases at J; junction bases unmatched: 11. The CDR3 protein is CATSPNRLAGGKEQYF. The CDR3 DNA reads as TGTGCCACCAGCCCGAACCGACTAGCGGGAGGAAAGGAGCAGTACTTC.

V gene TRBV6-5 combines with J gene TRBJ2-5; the match to TRBD2 covers 11 bases. Trimming at V came to 6 bases and at J to 1 base, leaving 4 bases not matched to a gene. CDR3 length equals 15 residues. Germline CDR1 and CDR2: MNHEY and SVGAGI. CDR3 DNA: TGTGCCAGCAGCTGGGGGACTAGCGGCCAAGAGACCCAGTACTTC. Amino acid sequence: CASSWGTSGQETQYF.

The chain links TRBV9 to TRBJ2-1; no definite D call. Trimming removed 4 bases from V and 4 bases from J, with 12 bases in between. Germline lookup yields CDR1 SGDLS and CDR2 YYNGEE. There are 14 residues in the CDR3. CDR3: CASSTEDKYNEQFF. The CDR3 DNA reads as TGTGCCAGCAGCACAGAAGACAAATACAATGAGCAGTTCTTC.

The rearrangement uses TRBV14 and TRBJ2-1; 10 nucleotides align to TRBD2. V trimming: 1 base; J trimming: 9 bases; junction bases outside the gene matches: 6. This CDR3 is 15 amino acids long. Germline V gene data show CDR1 as SGHDN and CDR2 as FVKESK. This CDR3 reads CASSQGLAGVGEQFF. The CDR3 DNA reads TGTGCCAGCAGCCAAGGGCTAGCGGGGGTGGGTGAGCAGTTCTTC. The full variable domain, rest sourced from reference TRBV14 and TRBJ2-1, is EAGVTQFPSHSVIEKGQTVTLRCDPISGHDNLYWYRRVMGKEIKFLLHFVKESKQDESGMPNNRFLAERTGGTYSTLKVQPAELEDSGVYFCASSQGLAGVGEQFFGPGTRLTVL.

This clone was seen a handful of times. V usage is TRBV5-6 and J usage is TRBJ2-7; 7 bases are a match to TRBD1. The CDR3 contains 15 residues. Trimming took 3 bases from V and 3 from J; bases not matched to a gene: 9. CDR1 is SGHDT and CDR2 is YYEEEE in the germline V gene. Written as DNA, the CDR3 is TGTGCCAGCAGCTACGGGACAGATCAGGGCTACGAGCAGTACTTC. Translation: CASSYGTDQGYEQYF.

This chain connects TRBV6-6 to TRBJ1-4, with D possibly being TRBD1 (6 bases). Germline V lookup: CDR1 MNHNY, CDR2 SVGAGI (reference sequence). This CDR3 contains 14 residues. V dropped 2 bases and J dropped 6 bases, with 10 bases sitting between them. The CDR3 coding sequence is TGTGCCAGCAGTTACCCAGGGGAACATGAAAAACTGTTTTTT. This translates into CASSYPGEHEKLFF.

Points on this clone: Germline is not matched at one junction end, which may reflect a read error. The V gene is TRBV7-9, the J gene TRBJ2-5; TRBD1 aligns across 8 bases. Germline V gene data show CDR1 as SEHNR and CDR2 as FQNEAQ (reference sequence). This CDR3 is 16 amino acids long. CDR3 DNA: TGTTCCAGCAGCTTAAGGGGACAGGTTTCTGGAGAGACCCAGTACTTC. As protein: CSSSLRGQVSGETQYF.

The gene calls are TRBV5-6 and TRBJ1-1; D unclear. Trimming took 0 bases from V and 4 from J, leaving 7 bases between them. CDR1 and CDR2 from the germline V gene are SGHDT and YYEEEE. The CDR3 loop spans 13 amino acids. The CDR3 nucleotides read TGTGCCAGCAGCTTGGTCCGGGTCACTGAAGCTTTCTTT. This encodes CASSLVRVTEAFF.

The chain combines TRBV18 with TRBJ1-5; D is unresolved. V dropped 6 bases and J dropped 4 bases, with 10 bases sitting between them. CDR1 is KGHSH and CDR2 is LQKENI in the germline V gene. This CDR3 contains 13 residues. The CDR3 sequence is CASSTTDNQPQHF. CDR3 nucleotide sequence: TGTGCCAGCTCTACGACTGATAATCAGCCCCAGCATTTT.

The chain joins TRBV2 to TRBJ2-7, with TRBD2 matching 11 bases. The length of the CDR3 is 16 residues. With 0 bases clipped from V and 3 bases from J, the junction kept 4 bases outside the gene matches. CDR1 and CDR2 (germline): SNHLY, FYNNEI. CDR3 DNA sequence: TGTGCCAGCAGTGAAGCGAGGGGGACTAGCGGCTACGAGCAGTACTTC. This gives the protein CASSEARGTSGYEQYF.

This clone was recorded once. J is TRBJ1-5 and V is TRBV30; TRBD1 matches 8 bases. Losses at the gene ends were 5 bases for V and 3 bases for J; bases not matched to a gene: 3. The CDR3 sequence is 13 residues long. Germline loops: CDR1 GTSNPN, CDR2 SVGIG (reference sequence). The CDR3 protein is CAWGQGDNQPQHF. As DNA, the CDR3 is TGTGCCTGGGGACAGGGAGACAATCAGCCCCAGCATTTT.

As concerns this clone: At one boundary the junction diverges from the germline segment, which might be a read error. The chain joins TRBV7-2 to TRBJ2-3; 10 positions match TRBD2. CDR1 and CDR2 from the germline V gene are SGHTA and FQGNSA. This CDR3 has 13 residues. The CDR3 DNA is TGTGCCAGCAGCTTAGCACTAGCGGGGTCACAGGATTTT. This codes for CASSLALAGSQDF.

This clone was seen a handful of times. The chain combines TRBV5-1 with TRBJ2-2, with 10 positions matching TRBD1. Germline CDR1 and CDR2: SGHRS and YFSETQ. The CDR3 runs to 17 residues. The V segment lost 0 bases and the J segment 1 base; nucleotides outside the gene matches: 3. The CDR3 protein is CASSLVGQGKNTGELFF. Here the CDR3 DNA reads TGCGCCAGCAGCTTGGTGGGACAGGGGAAGAACACCGGGGAGCTGTTTTTT.

In nucleotides, the CDR3 is TGTGCTAGTGGTTTGGGACTAGTCGGAGAGACCCAGTACTTC. The encoded protein is CASGLGLVGETQYF. This chain connects TRBV12-5 to TRBJ2-5; maybe TRBD2 (6 bases). This CDR3 region has 14 residues. Germline CDR1 is LGHNT and CDR2 is FRNRAP. V shed 1 base and J shed 4 bases, with 10 bases lying between them.

V usage is TRBV15 and J usage is TRBJ2-6; D is unresolved. The CDR3 spans 17 residues. The ends were cut back, 0 bases at V and 0 bases at J, with 9 bases in the middle. Germline-derived CDR1 and CDR2 are LNHNV and YYDKDF (reference sequence). The CDR3 is CATSRDGASSGANVLTF. In DNA, the CDR3 is TGTGCCACCAGCAGAGATGGAGCCTCCTCTGGGGCCAACGTCCTGACTTTC.

The rearrangement links TRBV30 to TRBJ2-2, with TRBD2 identical over 11 bases. The CDR3 spans 16 residues. The germline V gene encodes CDR1 GTSNPN and CDR2 SVGIG (reference sequence). V was pared by 2 bases and J by 7 bases, with 9 bases of the junction left unmatched. The chain's CDR3 is CAWSFSGRGVSGELFF. CDR3 DNA sequence: TGTGCCTGGAGTTTTAGCGGGAGGGGGGTAAGCGGGGAGCTGTTTTTT.

The chain combines TRBV28 with TRBJ2-5; 7 bases agree with TRBD1. V lost 1 base, J lost 0 bases, and 2 bases stayed unmatched. Germline V lookup: CDR1 MDHEN, CDR2 SYDVKM. The CDR3 length is 15 residues. DNA for the CDR3: TGTGCCAGCAGTTTATTGACAGGGAACCAAGAGACCCAGTACTTC. This encodes CASSLLTGNQETQYF.

The V and J genes are TRBV5-6 and TRBJ2-2; D is unclear. The CDR3 is made up of 15 amino acids. V lost 4 bases to trimming and J lost 0 bases, with 10 bases between them. Germline V CDR1 and CDR2: SGHDT, YYEEEE. Written as DNA, the CDR3 is TGTGCCAGCAGCACCCTATTAGCGAACACCGGGGAGCTGTTTTTT. This gives the protein CASSTLLANTGELFF.

V and J are TRBV6-6 and TRBJ1-4, with TRBD1 as a possible D gene (5 bases). Trimming pared 2 bases from V and 5 bases from J, leaving 12 bases between. The CDR3 has 15 residues. Germline V CDR1 and CDR2: MNHNY, SVGAGI (reference sequence). The CDR3: CASSYTTEINEKLFF. The CDR3 DNA sequence: TGTGCCAGCAGTTACACGACAGAGATAAATGAAAAACTGTTTTTT.